Each of the 23 T cell receptor beta chains below was sequenced from the same sample in a study of blood T cell repertoires in COVID-19. Clones were read by immunoSEQ multiplex PCR, and TCRdb kept only the in-frame ones, dropping some. The sample holds about 270,000 clones, 85% seen once. The sample comprised peripheral blood. The receptors originated from a woman aged 50 to 60 with active or convalescent COVID-19.

This rearrangement joins TRBV10-3 to TRBJ2-5, with TRBD2 matching 8 bases. Germline CDR1 is ENHRY and CDR2 is SYGVKD. CDR3 length equals 16 residues. V lost 8 bases to trimming and J lost 1 base; unmatched junction nucleotides: 12. The CDR3 loop reads CAISGTSRVVQETQYF. The DNA of the CDR3 is TGTGCCATCTCCGGGACTAGTCGTGTGGTCCAAGAGACCCAGTACTTC.

There are a few counts of this clone. The gene calls are TRBV29-1 and TRBJ2-2, with TRBD1 as a possible D gene (6 bases). V lost 2 bases and J lost 4, with 14 bases in between. The V gene's germline CDR1 is SQVTM and CDR2 ANQGSEA. The length of the CDR3 is 15 residues. DNA of the CDR3: TGCAGCGTTGAAACCTCGGACAGCTTCACCGGGGAGCTGTTTTTT. It is translated as CSVETSDSFTGELFF.

This clone came up a few times. J is TRBJ1-2 and V is TRBV18; weak D call: TRBD1 (6 bases). V lost 5 bases and J lost 0, with 16 bases in between. The CDR3 is 16 amino acids. Germline CDR1 KGHSH, CDR2 LQKENI. The CDR3 DNA is TGTGCCAGCTCATTCGTACAGGGAAACTCTAACTATGGCTACACCTTC. It encodes CASSFVQGNSNYGYTF. Based on the CDR3 plus reference TRBV18 and TRBJ1-2, the full variable domain is NAGVMQNPRHLVRRRGQEARLRCSPMKGHSHVYWYRQLPEEGLKFMVYLQKENIIDESGMPKERFSAEFPKEGPSILRIQQVVRGDSAAYFCASSFVQGNSNYGYTFGSGTRLTVV.

This clone occurred once. The gene calls are TRBV19 and TRBJ1-2; D possibly corresponds to TRBD1 (6 bases). The germline V gene has CDR1 LNHDA and CDR2 SQIVND (reference sequence). The CDR3 runs 14 residues. Trimming stripped 8 bases from V and 5 bases from J, with 18 bases between. CDR3 residues: CASGRGPVKYGYTF. The CDR3 DNA reads TGTGCCAGTGGCAGGGGTCCGGTTAAGTATGGCTACACCTTC. Filled out from reference TRBV19 and TRBJ1-2, the complete variable domain reads DGGITQSPKYLFRKEGQNVTLSCEQNLNHDAMYWYRQDPGQGLRLIYYSQIVNDFQKGDIAEGYSVSREKKESFPLTVTSAQKNPTAFYLCASGRGPVKYGYTFGSGTRLTVV.

The V call is TRBV15, the J call TRBJ1-1; 8 nucleotides line up with TRBD1. The CDR3 has 13 residues. Germline CDR1 LNHNV, CDR2 YYDKDF (reference sequence). Germline trimming cut 8 bases from V and 1 base from J; bases unmatched to any gene: 3. Here the CDR3 reads CATGQGSNTEAFF. CDR3 coding DNA: TGTGCCACCGGACAGGGATCGAACACTGAAGCTTTCTTT. Using reference TRBV15 and TRBJ1-1 for the parts outside the CDR3, the full variable domain is DAMVIQNPRYQVTQFGKPVTLSCSQTLNHNVMYWYQQKSSQAPKLLFHYYDKDFNNEADTPDNFQSRRPNTSFCFLDIRSPGLGDTAMYLCATGQGSNTEAFFGQGTRLTVV.

The chain is built from TRBV5-5 and TRBJ1-2; 7 bases are shared with TRBD1. The J segment lost 8 bases and the V segment lost 0 bases, leaving 4 bases of the junction unmatched. Germline CDR1 SGHKS, CDR2 YYEKEE (reference sequence). The CDR3 has 13 residues. The DNA for the CDR3 is TGTGCCAGCAGCTTGGAGACAGGGAACGGCTACACCTTC. Translation gives CASSLETGNGYTF.

The chain recombines TRBV2 with TRBJ1-5; 7 bases are a match to TRBD1. Trimming at V came to 6 bases and at J to 0 bases, leaving 17 bases not matched to a gene. CDR3 length equals 19 residues. Germline V gene lookup returns CDR1 SNHLY and CDR2 FYNNEI. DNA of the CDR3: TGTGCCAGCAGCGCACCAGGGGACAGTAACATTTATAGCAATCAGCCCCAGCATTTT. Residues: CASSAPGDSNIYSNQPQHF.

The V and J genes are TRBV28 and TRBJ2-2; possibly TRBD2 for D (6 bases). The germline V gene encodes CDR1 MDHEN and CDR2 SYDVKM. The CDR3 totals 15 residues. Between the trimmed V and J ends, which lost 2 bases and 4 bases, there was a span of 11 bases. DNA for the CDR3: TGTGCCAGCAGTTTAACGGGGGTGGGCACCGGGGAGCTGTTTTTT. It encodes CASSLTGVGTGELFF.

This sequence joins TRBV4-1 and TRBJ1-4, with TRBD1 matching over 8 bases. The CDR3 consists of 17 residues. V dropped 1 base and J dropped 5; count of bases not matched to a gene: 9. Germline CDR1 MGHRA, CDR2 YSYEKL. The CDR3 DNA follows: TGCGCCAGCAGCCAAGGAAGCTTCCGGGACAGGAATGAAAAACTGTTTTTT. Translated: CASSQGSFRDRNEKLFF.

In this sample, this clone turned up once. The rearrangement links TRBV5-1 to TRBJ2-3; D ambiguous. This CDR3 contains 14 residues. Looked up from germline, CDR1 is SGHRS and CDR2 is YFSETQ. V was clipped by 0 bases and J by 0 bases, with 5 bases between them. In nucleotides, the CDR3 is TGCGCCAGCAGCTTGGGCAGGAGCACAGATACGCAGTATTTT. Its protein is CASSLGRSTDTQYF. Drawing the rest from reference TRBV5-1 and TRBJ2-3, the complete variable domain is KAGVTQTPRYLIKTRGQQVTLSCSPISGHRSVSWYQQTPGQGLQFLFEYFSETQRNKGNFPGRFSGRQFSNSRSEMNVSTLELGDSALYLCASSLGRSTDTQYFGPGTRLTVL.

This rearrangement joins TRBV19 to TRBJ2-1, with 7 bases lining up with TRBD2. Trimming cost V 9 bases and J 10 bases; bases outside gene matches: 18. This CDR3 comprises 15 residues. Per the germline V gene, CDR1 is LNHDA and CDR2 is SQIVND (reference sequence). The CDR3 is CARAPRASGEGEQFF. CDR3 DNA sequence: TGTGCCAGGGCCCCCCGGGCTAGCGGAGAGGGAGAGCAGTTCTTC. The entire variable domain, with the rest obtained from reference TRBV19 and TRBJ2-1, is as follows: DGGITQSPKYLFRKEGQNVTLSCEQNLNHDAMYWYRQDPGQGLRLIYYSQIVNDFQKGDIAEGYSVSREKKESFPLTVTSAQKNPTAFYLCARAPRASGEGEQFFGPGTRLTVL.

This CDR3 is CASRGDRVEAFF. The DNA of the CDR3 is TGTGCCAGCAGGGGCGACAGGGTTGAAGCTTTCTTT. This chain links TRBV3-1 (or the pseudogene TRBV3-2) with TRBJ1-1; 7 nucleotides line up with TRBD1. The germline V gene has CDR1 LGHDT and CDR2 YNNKEL (reference sequence). V trimming: 6 bases; J trimming: 7 bases; junction bases outside the gene matches: 5. CDR3 length equals 12 residues.

V usage is TRBV5-1 and J usage is TRBJ2-2; tentative D call: TRBD1 (5 bases). CDR1 is SGHRS and CDR2 is YFSETQ in the germline V gene. The CDR3 length is 14 residues. Trimming stripped 0 bases from V and 2 bases from J, with 5 bases between. CDR3 DNA: TGCGCCAGCAGCTTGGGGACAAACACCGGGGAGCTGTTTTTT. Amino acids: CASSLGTNTGELFF.

The J gene is TRBJ1-1, the V gene TRBV19, with TRBD1 as a possible D gene (5 bases). There are 15 residues in the CDR3. The V end was cut by 3 bases, the J end by 1 base, with 12 bases between. CDR1 LNHDA and CDR2 SQIVND come from the germline V gene (reference sequence). This CDR3 reads CASSMRAGPNTEAFF. Written as DNA, the CDR3 is TGTGCCAGTAGTATGCGGGCGGGGCCGAACACTGAAGCTTTCTTT.

This clone was recorded only once. The chain employs TRBV5-1 and TRBJ2-1; TRBD2 matches at 9 bases. The J segment lost 1 base and the V segment lost 5 bases, leaving 7 bases of the junction unmatched. The CDR3 runs 16 residues. In germline, CDR1 is SGHRS, CDR2 YFSETQ. The CDR3 DNA sequence: TGCGCCAGCAGTTTGACTAGCGGATTTTCCTACAATGAGCAGTTCTTC. It specifies CASSLTSGFSYNEQFF.

The V gene is TRBV7-9, the J gene TRBJ1-3, with TRBD1 as a possible D gene (6 bases). V was shortened by 2 bases and J by 0 bases, with 11 bases between the two germline ends. This CDR3 contains 16 residues. In germline, CDR1 is SEHNR, CDR2 FQNEAQ (reference sequence). Written as DNA, the CDR3 is TGTGCCAGCAGCTTAACAGGGCCTCCCTCTGGAAACACCATATATTTT. Translating it yields CASSLTGPPSGNTIYF.

This chain links TRBV2 with TRBJ2-6, with D uncertain. The V gene's germline CDR1 is SNHLY and CDR2 FYNNEI. V was trimmed by 2 bases and J by 0 bases, leaving 2 bases between them. CDR3 length equals 14 residues. The CDR3 is CASSEHSGANVLTF. DNA of the CDR3: TGTGCCAGCAGTGAACACTCTGGGGCCAACGTCCTGACTTTC.

The CDR3 here is CASSLATGLTPETQYF. The CDR3 bases are TGTGCCAGCAGCTTAGCGACAGGCCTAACCCCAGAGACCCAGTACTTC. The chain employs TRBV7-8 and TRBJ2-5, with a possible D match to TRBD1 (6 bases). Germline assignment: CDR1 SGHVS and CDR2 FQNEAQ. CDR3 length equals 16 residues. The V end was cut by 0 bases, the J end by 4 bases, with 15 bases between.

The chain has TRBV28 and TRBJ1-5, with D perhaps TRBD1 (6 bases). The CDR3 has 15 amino acids. Trimming took 7 bases from V and 4 from J, leaving 17 bases between them. Germline V gives CDR1 MDHEN, CDR2 SYDVKM. DNA of the CDR3: TGTGCCAGCATCTGGAGCCGGGACACTAATCAGCCCCAGCATTTT. It codes for CASIWSRDTNQPQHF.

The V and J genes are TRBV9 and TRBJ1-1; D possibly corresponds to TRBD1 (6 bases). Germline values: CDR1 SGDLS, CDR2 YYNGEE. V shed 0 bases and J shed 1 base, with 10 bases lying between them. The CDR3 is 15 residues long. This CDR3 reads CASSVGAGANTEAFF. Written as DNA, the CDR3 is TGTGCCAGCAGCGTAGGCGCAGGGGCGAACACTGAAGCTTTCTTT.

The V and J genes are TRBV5-6 and TRBJ2-1; 7 nucleotides align to TRBD2. The CDR3 has 15 residues. V lost 5 bases, J lost 3 bases, and 8 bases stayed unmatched. Germline V gene data show CDR1 as SGHDT and CDR2 as YYEEEE. The CDR3 DNA sequence: TGTGCCAGCAGACTCGGACTAGACGTCTACAATGAGCAGTTCTTC. It codes for CASRLGLDVYNEQFF.

This chain links TRBV7-3 with TRBJ1-1; D remains unclear. This CDR3 contains 13 residues. V lost 5 bases and J lost 1, with 8 bases in between. CDR1 and CDR2 from the germline V gene are SGHTA and FQGTGA. CDR3 loop: CASSPGRNTEAFF. The CDR3 nucleotides read TGTGCCAGCAGCCCTGGCCGGAACACTGAAGCTTTCTTT.

The chain couples TRBV6-1 to TRBJ2-1; a possible D gene is TRBD1 (6 bases). Trimming left V 2 bases short and J 4 bases short, with 12 bases between. CDR3 size: 15 residues. Germline CDR1 is MNHNS and CDR2 is SASEGT. The CDR3 region is CASSERTAPYNEQFF. The CDR3 DNA is TGTGCCAGCAGTGAACGGACAGCCCCGTACAATGAGCAGTTCTTC.